This T cell receptor (beta chain) was sequenced during a study of T cells after yellow fever vaccination. Study context: Libraries from low-cell-number fractions were prepared with the SMART-Seq v4 Ultra Low Input RNA kit.

This clonotype came up many times. The authors made TCR cDNA by 5'RACE template switching, adding a universal primer site and UMIs. Via MiXCR, TCRdb re-called the 5' RACE reads, giving one row per CDR3 protein. The data hold 250,000 or so distinct CDR3 sequences, with more than 3.5% observed a single time. V gave up 2 bases and J gave up 3 bases, with 16 bases separating them. The CDR3 spans 16 residues. Germline V gives CDR1 LGHNA, CDR2 YSLEER. The sequencing used PBMCs, collected 15 days after the yellow fever booster vaccination. J is TRBJ1-2 and V is TRBV4-3, with D perhaps matching TRBD1 (6 bases). The clonotype comes from a man in his late teens or twenties who received the YFV17D yellow fever vaccine. CDR3 in amino acids: CASSQYVPGAYYGYTF. The CDR3 nucleotides are TGCGCCAGCAGCCAATACGTCCCAGGGGCATACTATGGCTACACCTTC.